These 10 T cell receptor beta chains share one sample of origin, sequenced in a study of blood T cell repertoires in COVID-19. Profiling relied on immunoSEQ multiplex PCR, and the TCRdb table lists in-frame clones only, not all of them. The profile shows approximately 290,000 clones, about nine tenths of them singletons. The specimen was peripheral blood. The source of these receptors is a woman aged 25-40 years with COVID-19, enrolled during active disease.

The chain couples TRBV28 to TRBJ2-7, with D possibly being TRBD2 (6 bases). Between the trimmed V and J ends, which lost 8 bases and 6 bases, there was a span of 14 bases. Germline CDR1 is MDHEN and CDR2 is SYDVKM. The CDR3 covers 12 residues. The chain's CDR3 is CASGLGRLEQYF. CDR3 nucleotides: TGTGCCAGCGGGTTGGGGAGGCTCGAGCAGTACTTC.

This clone was observed a handful of times. V and J are TRBV5-8 and TRBJ1-2, with TRBD1 matching 9 bases. Germline V gene data show CDR1 as SGHTS and CDR2 as YDEGEE. J was trimmed by 8 bases and V by 4 bases; bases with no gene match: 6. The CDR3 runs to 13 residues. This CDR3 reads CASSPGQGRGYTF. DNA of the CDR3: TGTGCCAGCAGCCCGGGACAGGGTCGCGGCTACACCTTC.

This chain connects TRBV19 to TRBJ1-1; D is undetermined. The V gene lost 3 bases and the J gene lost 4 bases, with 12 bases spanning the gap. CDR1 and CDR2 (germline): LNHDA, SQIVND (reference sequence). The CDR3 covers 14 residues. CDR3 in DNA: TGTGCCAGTAGTATTGAACATAGGAGCACTGAAGCTTTCTTT. Translated: CASSIEHRSTEAFF. The complete variable domain, with remaining parts taken from reference TRBV19 and TRBJ1-1, reads DGGITQSPKYLFRKEGQNVTLSCEQNLNHDAMYWYRQDPGQGLRLIYYSQIVNDFQKGDIAEGYSVSREKKESFPLTVTSAQKNPTAFYLCASSIEHRSTEAFFGQGTRLTVV.

The chain uses TRBV5-1 and TRBJ2-7, with 10 bases lining up with TRBD2. The V gene's germline CDR1 is SGHRS and CDR2 YFSETQ. The CDR3 sequence is 17 residues long. The junction had 6 bases not matched to a gene; V was cut back by 0 bases and J by 0 bases. CDR3 coding DNA: TGCGCCAGCAGCTTGGGGACTAGCGGTTCTAGCTCCTACGAGCAGTACTTC. Its protein is CASSLGTSGSSSYEQYF.

The chain uses TRBV5-1 and TRBJ1-1; D not resolved. Per the germline V gene, CDR1 is SGHRS and CDR2 is YFSETQ. The CDR3 length is 13 residues. V was cut by 5 bases and J by 4 bases, with 12 bases left in between. CDR3 region: CASRFSLSTEAFF. In nucleotides, the CDR3 is TGCGCCAGCAGATTCTCTTTGAGCACTGAAGCTTTCTTT.

This rearrangement joins TRBV25-1 to TRBJ2-7; no firm D call. Trimming stripped 6 bases from V and 5 bases from J, with 14 bases between. Germline assignment: CDR1 MGHDK and CDR2 SYGVNS. This CDR3 comprises 13 residues. CDR3 sequence (DNA): TGTGCCAGCAGCCGAAGCCTGATAGACGAGCAGTACTTC. Its translation is CASSRSLIDEQYF.

V usage is TRBV15 and J usage is TRBJ1-4; TRBD1 aligns across 11 bases. Per the germline V gene, CDR1 is LNHNV and CDR2 is YYDKDF (reference sequence). The V gene end was trimmed by 0 bases and the J gene end by 7 bases; junction bases not matched to a gene: 1. This CDR3 contains 15 residues. The CDR3 spells CATSRDGTGGEKLFF. The CDR3 DNA sequence: TGTGCCACCAGCAGAGATGGGACAGGGGGTGAAAAACTGTTTTTT.

The V and J genes are TRBV27 and TRBJ1-6; TRBD1 matches at 9 bases. V shed 7 bases and J 7 bases; nucleotides not matched to a gene: 8. Germline V CDR1 and CDR2: MNHEY, SMNVEV (reference sequence). The CDR3 is 15 amino acids. The CDR3 DNA sequence: TGTGCCAGCACCCTTTCTGGGACAGGGAATTCACCCCTCCACTTT. It specifies CASTLSGTGNSPLHF.

The chain's CDR3 is CASSRDSNYGYTF. CDR3 bases: TGTGCCAGCAGCCGGGACAGCAACTATGGCTACACCTTC. The rearrangement uses TRBV3-1 (or the pseudogene TRBV3-2) and TRBJ1-2, with 7 bases lining up with TRBD1. The trim removed 4 bases at V and 2 bases at J, leaving 1 base unmatched. There are 13 residues in the CDR3. Germline V gene sequence: CDR1 LGHDT, CDR2 YNNKEL (reference sequence).

J is TRBJ2-7 and V is TRBV3-1 (or the pseudogene TRBV3-2), with 13 nucleotides matching TRBD2. Per the germline V gene, CDR1 is LGHDT and CDR2 is YNNKEL (reference sequence). The CDR3 consists of 14 residues. Losses at the gene ends were 6 bases for V and 6 bases for J; bases not matched to a gene: 5. The CDR3: CASRDRLAGGEQYF. The DNA for the CDR3 is TGTGCCAGCAGGGATCGACTAGCGGGAGGCGAGCAGTACTTC.